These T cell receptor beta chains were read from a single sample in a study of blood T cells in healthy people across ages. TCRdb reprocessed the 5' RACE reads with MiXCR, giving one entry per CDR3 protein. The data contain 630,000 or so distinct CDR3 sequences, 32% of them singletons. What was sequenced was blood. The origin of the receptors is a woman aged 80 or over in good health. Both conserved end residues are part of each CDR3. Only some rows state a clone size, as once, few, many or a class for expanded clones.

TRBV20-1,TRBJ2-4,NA,CSASGGATLAKNIQYF
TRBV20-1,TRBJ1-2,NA,CSARRTQANYGYTF
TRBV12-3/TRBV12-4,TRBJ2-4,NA,CASSTGESKNIQYF
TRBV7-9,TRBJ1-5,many,CASSGTGGGNQPQHF
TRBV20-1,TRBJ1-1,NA,CSVSGAQGTNTEAFF
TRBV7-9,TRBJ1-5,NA,CASSSSFDDRGSNQPQHF
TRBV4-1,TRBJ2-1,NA,CASRPEQGLNEQFF
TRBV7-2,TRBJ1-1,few,CAGSHRTGPEAFF
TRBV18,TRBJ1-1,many,CASSTRGTPEAFF
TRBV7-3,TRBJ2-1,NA,CASTPIVAAYNEQFF
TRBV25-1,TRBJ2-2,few,CASSESGTGNTGELFF
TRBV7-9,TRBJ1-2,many,CASSLDRDNGYTF
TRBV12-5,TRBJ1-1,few,CASGLRGNTEAFF
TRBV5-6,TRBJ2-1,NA,CASTLWTASSYNEQFF
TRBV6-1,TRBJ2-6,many,CASSERDRGLGANVLTF
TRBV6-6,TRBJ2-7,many,CASSYSFSGGTYEQYF
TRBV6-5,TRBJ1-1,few,CASSCQARGRNTEAFF
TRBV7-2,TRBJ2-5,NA,CASSFRGRAICNEQYF
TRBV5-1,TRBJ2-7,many,CASSLGGGSAHEQYF
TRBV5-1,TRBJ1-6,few,CASSPDRDSPLHF
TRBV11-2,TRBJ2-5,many,CASSRRGQETQYF
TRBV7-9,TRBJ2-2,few,CASSYGLPGVGELFF
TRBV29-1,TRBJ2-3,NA,CSVVEQDHTDTQYF
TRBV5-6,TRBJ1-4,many,CASSQGTGLEKLFF
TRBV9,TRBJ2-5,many,CASSAGLAGKETQYF
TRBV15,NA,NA,CAASNDYEQYF
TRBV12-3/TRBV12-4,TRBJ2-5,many,CASRGGGASQTQYF
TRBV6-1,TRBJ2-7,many,CASSGGQVPTQYF
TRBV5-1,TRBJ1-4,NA,CASSHAGINEKLFF
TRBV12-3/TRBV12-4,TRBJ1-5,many,CASTLSRNQPQHF
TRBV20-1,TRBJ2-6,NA,CSASRDSGANVLTF
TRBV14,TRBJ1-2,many,CASSQDFSYGYTF
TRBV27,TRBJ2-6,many,CASSLRRSSGANVLTF
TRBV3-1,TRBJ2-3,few,CASSRDAPGLAGGPIGTDTQYF
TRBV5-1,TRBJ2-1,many,CASSLDSRGEIEQFF
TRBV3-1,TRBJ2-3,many,CASSQGPSGTQYF
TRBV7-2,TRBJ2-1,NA,CASSYATSAYNEQFF
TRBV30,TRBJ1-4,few,CAWSVLGVNEKLFF
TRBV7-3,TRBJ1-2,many,CASSSGGRSNYGYTF
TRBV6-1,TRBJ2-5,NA,CASSEGLLAGARETQYF
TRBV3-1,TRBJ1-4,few,CASSLRTQGDEKLFF
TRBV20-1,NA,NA,CSARDPRAGGSYEQYF
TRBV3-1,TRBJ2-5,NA,CASSSRRRAEEIQYF
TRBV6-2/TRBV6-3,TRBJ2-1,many,CASSPGVGTANEQFF
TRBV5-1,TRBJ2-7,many,CASSAGLAGAQTYEQYF
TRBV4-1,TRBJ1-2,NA,CASSQGGLRYGYTF
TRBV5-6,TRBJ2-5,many,CASSLGYSQETQYF